This TCR beta chain derives from a study of blood T cells in healthy people across ages. Study-wide results and limits: With donor CMV status unknown, expanded clonotype changes were possibly confounded.

Turning to this clonotype: The target antigen is unknown.

Primed by a sample-barcoded 5' primer and a J-beta primer mix, a second PCR proceeded for about 7 to 12 cycles. There were at least 2.5 million CDR3-containing paired-end reads obtained from each sample. From the 5' RACE reads, TCRdb called clonotypes with MiXCR, one entry per CDR3 protein. The profile shows hundreds of thousands of distinct CDR3 sequences, more than 55% of them singletons. In germline, CDR1 is MGHRA, CDR2 YSYEKL. V shed 0 bases and J 11 bases; nucleotides not matched to a gene: 5. This CDR3 contains 13 residues. The sample comprised blood. This chain connects TRBV4-1 to TRBJ1-1; TRBD1 matches at 8 bases. The source of this sequence is a middle-aged man in good health. The CDR3 reads CASSQDQGADAFF. CDR3 bases: TGCGCCAGCAGCCAAGATCAGGGGGCCGACGCTTTCTTT.